The 18 T cell receptor beta chains given below trace back to one sample, sequenced in a study of blood T cell repertoires in COVID-19. Only in-frame clones appear in the TCRdb table, and some are missing; sequencing was by immunoSEQ multiplex PCR. Of some 310,000 clones listed, 85% to 90% are singletons. Sequenced sample: PBMCs or T cells enriched from blood (not recorded which). The receptors here all came from a woman aged 25 to 39 who had recovered from COVID-19.

This chain links TRBV19 with TRBJ1-2; no clear D gene. The CDR3 covers 15 residues. Between the trimmed V and J ends, which lost 3 bases and 3 bases, there was a span of 14 bases. Per germline, CDR1 LNHDA and CDR2 SQIVND (reference sequence). The CDR3 reads CASSMGGALYYGYTF. Here the CDR3 DNA reads TGTGCCAGTAGTATGGGAGGCGCCCTTTACTATGGCTACACCTTC.

With regard to this clone: The junction shows a germline mismatch at one end, possibly a read error. V and J are TRBV6-1 and TRBJ2-3, with D possibly TRBD1 on 6 matching bases. The length of the CDR3 is 12 residues. Germline CDR1 MNHNS, CDR2 SASEGT. CDR3 amino acids: CASSDRGWGIDF. CDR3 coding DNA: TGTGCCAGCAGTGACAGGGGCTGGGGGATAGATTTT.

The chain joins TRBV6-5 to TRBJ1-1; D might be TRBD1 (5 bases). CDR1 is MNHEY and CDR2 is SVGAGI in the germline V gene. The CDR3 has 14 amino acids. V dropped 4 bases and J dropped 5 bases, with 14 bases sitting between them. The CDR3 is CASSFSPGITEAFF. Written as DNA, the CDR3 is TGTGCCAGCAGTTTCAGCCCAGGGATTACTGAAGCTTTCTTT.

This sequence joins TRBV27 and TRBJ2-7, with 7 bases aligning to TRBD2. The V and J ends lost 6 bases and 5 bases, in that order; junction bases with no gene match: 28. The CDR3 consists of 20 residues. The germline V gene encodes CDR1 MNHEY and CDR2 SMNVEV (reference sequence). CDR3 sequence reads: CASSRPRFPPTVRELNEQYF. DNA for the CDR3: TGTGCCAGCAGCAGACCCCGTTTTCCCCCCACGGTGCGGGAGCTGAACGAGCAGTACTTC.

This sequence joins TRBV7-9 and TRBJ2-7; 8 bases align to TRBD2. The ends lost 4 bases at V and 3 bases at J; junction bases unmatched: 17. CDR1 SEHNR and CDR2 FQNEAQ come from the germline V gene (reference sequence). CDR3 length: 18 amino acids. The CDR3, as DNA: TGTGCCAGCAGCTCAACCCGACGGGGGATAAGCGGGAGCTACGAGCAGTACTTC. This encodes CASSSTRRGISGSYEQYF.

The chain's CDR3 is CATTTGGAAEAFF. CDR3 DNA sequence: TGTGCCACAACGACAGGGGGGGCAGCTGAAGCTTTCTTT. The chain is built from TRBV7-3 and TRBJ1-1; 9 nucleotides align to TRBD1. J gave up 6 bases and V 10 bases, and 9 bases lay outside the gene matches. This CDR3 region has 13 residues. From germline, CDR1 is SGHTA and CDR2 FQGTGA.

This chain connects TRBV24-1 to TRBJ2-1, with 7 bases lining up with TRBD2. CDR1 is KGHDR, CDR2 SFDVKD, per germline. This CDR3 is 16 amino acids long. Trimming removed 5 bases from V and 0 bases from J; junction bases left unmatched: 6. The CDR3 DNA reads as TGTGCCACCAGTGGCCCTAGCGGTAGCTCCTACAATGAGCAGTTCTTC. This translates into CATSGPSGSSYNEQFF.

The V gene is TRBV5-8, the J gene TRBJ2-1, with TRBD2 matching over 11 bases. With 4 bases clipped from V and 10 bases from J, the junction kept 10 bases outside the gene matches. This CDR3 spans 15 amino acids. Germline CDR1 and CDR2: SGHTS and YDEGEE. The CDR3 coding sequence is TGTGCCAGCAGCGTTGGGACTAGCGGTAGACAGGAGCAGTTCTTC. Its protein product is CASSVGTSGRQEQFF.

The gene calls are TRBV18 and TRBJ2-7; D is unclear. CDR1 is KGHSH and CDR2 is LQKENI in the germline V gene. V was pared by 2 bases and J by 6 bases, with 8 bases between. The CDR3 has 12 residues. DNA for the CDR3: TGTGCCAGCTCACCAGGTAGTCTCGAGCAGTACTTC. Residues: CASSPGSLEQYF. Drawing the rest from reference TRBV18 and TRBJ2-7, the complete variable domain is NAGVMQNPRHLVRRRGQEARLRCSPMKGHSHVYWYRQLPEEGLKFMVYLQKENIIDESGMPKERFSAEFPKEGPSILRIQQVVRGDSAAYFCASSPGSLEQYFGPGTRLTVT.

The chain uses TRBV11-2 and TRBJ1-1; tentative D call: TRBD1 (6 bases). Between the trimmed V and J ends, which lost 6 bases and 3 bases, there was a span of 17 bases. The CDR3 sequence is 15 residues long. Germline V lookup: CDR1 SGHAT, CDR2 FQNNGV. CDR3 in amino acids: CASRSNRAQDTEAFF. CDR3 DNA sequence: TGTGCCAGCAGATCGAACAGGGCTCAGGACACTGAAGCTTTCTTT.

This clone was recorded only once. V usage is TRBV5-4 and J usage is TRBJ2-3; D is possibly TRBD2 (6 bases). Per germline, CDR1 SGHNT and CDR2 YYREEE (reference sequence). V lost 0 bases and J lost 1, with 9 bases in between. The CDR3 has 15 amino acids. The CDR3: CASSLVGGGTDTQYF. The CDR3 coding sequence is TGTGCCAGCAGCTTGGTGGGCGGGGGCACAGATACGCAGTATTTT.

The genes are TRBV19 and TRBJ2-1; TRBD1 might be the D (5 bases). The CDR3 runs to 15 residues. Germline values: CDR1 LNHDA, CDR2 SQIVND (reference sequence). Trimming removed 10 bases at V and 3 bases at J, with 19 bases between. The CDR3 protein is CATTFRGRNYNEQFF. CDR3 nucleotide sequence: TGTGCCACCACCTTTAGGGGCAGGAACTACAATGAGCAGTTCTTC.

The V gene is TRBV15, the J gene TRBJ2-7, with 7 bases aligning to TRBD2. In germline, CDR1 is LNHNV, CDR2 YYDKDF (reference sequence). J gave up 5 bases and V 1 base, and 11 bases lay outside the gene matches. The length of the CDR3 is 16 residues. The DNA for the CDR3 is TGTGCCACCAGCAGAGGTTCAACTAGCGTTTTCAACGAGCAGTACTTC. It specifies CATSRGSTSVFNEQYF.

CDR3 in amino acids: CSASLQGNTQYF. CDR3 nucleotides: TGCAGTGCTAGTCTACAGGGGAACACGCAGTATTTT. This sequence joins TRBV20-1 and TRBJ2-3, with 7 bases that match TRBD1. This CDR3 has 12 residues. Per the germline V gene, CDR1 is DFQATT and CDR2 is SNEGSKA (reference sequence). V trimming: 3 bases; J trimming: 9 bases; junction bases outside the gene matches: 6.

The chain is built from TRBV6-5 and TRBJ1-1; D ambiguous. The germline V and J ends were trimmed by 6 bases and 0 bases, with 8 bases remaining between them. This CDR3 spans 13 amino acids. Germline CDR1 is MNHEY and CDR2 is SVGAGI. CDR3 nucleotide sequence: TGTGCCAGCAGAGTTCAGGTGAACACTGAAGCTTTCTTT. Encoded protein: CASRVQVNTEAFF.

V and J are TRBV5-6 and TRBJ1-6; 10 bases map to TRBD1. V was pared by 4 bases and J by 9 bases, with 19 bases of the junction left unmatched. The CDR3 extends over 19 amino acids. The germline gives CDR1 SGHDT, CDR2 YYEEEE. The CDR3 nucleotides read TGTGCCAGCAGCCTACCCCCCAACCGGGACAGGGGCCACCTTTCACCCCTCCACTTT. It codes for CASSLPPNRDRGHLSPLHF. The entire variable domain, with the rest obtained from reference TRBV5-6 and TRBJ1-6, is as follows: DAGVTQSPTHLIKTRGQQVTLRCSPKSGHDTVSWYQQALGQGPQFIFQYYEEEERQRGNFPDRFSGHQFPNYSSELNVNALLLGDSALYLCASSLPPNRDRGHLSPLHFGNGTRLTVT.

The genes are TRBV20-1 and TRBJ2-7; 9 nucleotides agree with TRBD2. This CDR3 comprises 14 residues. CDR1 DFQATT and CDR2 SNEGSKA come from the germline V gene (reference sequence). After removal of 6 bases from V and 0 bases from J, the junction contained 6 bases not matched to a gene. The CDR3 region has the DNA TGCAGTGCAAGTCTGACTAGCGGCTCCTACGAGCAGTACTTC. Translation gives CSASLTSGSYEQYF.

The chain joins TRBV4-1 to TRBJ2-4, with D perhaps TRBD1 (5 bases). Germline V lookup: CDR1 MGHRA, CDR2 YSYEKL. The CDR3 consists of 15 residues. V gave up 1 base and J gave up 9 bases, with 16 bases separating them. CDR3 in amino acids: CASSQVGRDNRIQYF. For the CDR3, the DNA is TGCGCCAGCAGCCAAGTCGGCAGGGATAACCGCATTCAGTACTTC.